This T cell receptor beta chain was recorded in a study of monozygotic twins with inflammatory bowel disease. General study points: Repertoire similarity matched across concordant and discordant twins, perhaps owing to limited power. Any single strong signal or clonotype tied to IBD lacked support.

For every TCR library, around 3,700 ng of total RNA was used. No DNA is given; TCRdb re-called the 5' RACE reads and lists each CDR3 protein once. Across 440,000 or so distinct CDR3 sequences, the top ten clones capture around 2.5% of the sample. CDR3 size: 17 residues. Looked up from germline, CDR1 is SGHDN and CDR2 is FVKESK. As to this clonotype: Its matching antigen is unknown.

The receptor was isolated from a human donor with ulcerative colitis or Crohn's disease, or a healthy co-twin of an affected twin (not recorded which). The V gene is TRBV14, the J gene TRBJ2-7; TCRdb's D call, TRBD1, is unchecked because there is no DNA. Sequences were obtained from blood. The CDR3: CASSQVPGRGHSYEQYF.